A selection of T cell receptor beta chains follows, all from one sample in a study of a mutant IDH1 vaccine in newly diagnosed glioma. Assay: immunoSEQ multiplex PCR; the TCRdb copy retains only in-frame clones and omits some. The sample records 70,000 to 100,000 clones, roughly nine tenths being singletons. No antigen has been assigned to these receptors. This specimen consisted of PBMCs, obtained from a glioma patient whose treatment included an IDH1 peptide vaccine. The origin of the receptors is a woman between 50 and 59 years old with glioma. The CDR3 runs from the conserved cysteine through the conserved F or W. A D gene is named only where the DNA matches it firmly. Clone size is shown for a subset of rows, as once, few, many or a class of expanded clone.

clone_size d_call j_call v_call cdr3_length cdr3_aa cdr3_nt
- TRBD2 TRBJ2-1 TRBV29-1 13 CSVGLAGDNEQFF TGCAGCGTTGGGCTAGCGGGAGACAATGAGCAGTTCTTC
once - TRBJ1-1 TRBV7-9 12 CASSPLNTEAFF TGTGCCAGCAGCCCATTGAACACTGAAGCTTTCTTT
- TRBD2 TRBJ2-1 TRBV19 15 CASSASGRAFNEQFF TGTGCCAGTAGTGCTAGCGGGAGGGCCTTCAATGAGCAGTTCTTC
- TRBD2 TRBJ2-1 TRBV4-1 16 CASSQKGLASYNEQFF TGCGCCAGCAGCCAAAAAGGACTAGCGAGCTACAATGAGCAGTTCTTC
once - TRBJ2-2 TRBV7-9 15 CASSFLEGHTGELFF TGTGCCAGCAGCTTCCTAGAGGGGCACACCGGGGAGCTGTTTTTT
- TRBD2 TRBJ2-2 TRBV11-2 16 CASSIPGLADTGELFF TGTGCCAGCAGCATTCCGGGACTAGCAGACACCGGGGAGCTGTTTTTT
- - TRBJ1-5 TRBV5-3 15 CASSQEGQMGQPQHF TGTGCCAGCAGCCAAGAAGGACAGATGGGACAGCCCCAGCATTTT
- - TRBJ2-7 TRBV28 12 CASSGGSYEQYF TGTGCCAGCAGCGGTGGATCCTACGAGCAGTACTTC
- - TRBJ2-3 TRBV14 15 CASSQGYFSTDTQYF TGTGCCAGCAGCCAAGGGTACTTCAGCACAGATACGCAGTATTTT
once - TRBJ2-2 TRBV10-3 14 CAISEWERTGELFF TGTGCCATCAGTGAGTGGGAGAGAACCGGGGAGCTGTTTTTT
- TRBD1 TRBJ2-7 TRBV27 13 CASSPGQGYEQYF TGTGCCAGCAGCCCGGGACAGGGGTACGAGCAGTACTTC
- TRBD1 TRBJ1-1 TRBV14 15 CASSQVAGGSTEAFF TGTGCCAGCAGCCAAGTTGCAGGGGGGAGCACTGAAGCTTTCTTT
- TRBD2 TRBJ2-7 TRBV11-3 13 CASSPPGRAEQYF TGTGCCAGCAGCCCCCCAGGGAGGGCCGAGCAGTACTTC
- - TRBJ2-5 TRBV7-7 13 CASSRTTRETQYF TGTGCTAGCAGCAGGACTACCCGGGAGACCCAGTACTTC
- TRBD1 TRBJ1-2 TRBV15 13 CATSIRGAYGYTF TGTGCCACCAGCATCAGGGGGGCCTATGGCTACACCTTC
once - TRBJ1-1 TRBV7-9 16 CASSSPGRGGNTEAFF TGTGCCAGCAGCTCCCCTGGACGAGGGGGTAACACTGAAGCTTTCTTT
- - TRBJ2-7 TRBV9 15 CASSVGSAETYEQYF TGTGCCAGCAGCGTAGGATCAGCGGAAACCTACGAGCAGTACTTC
- - TRBJ2-1 TRBV18 13 CASSPITSFEQFF TGTGCCAGCTCACCAATTACTAGTTTTGAGCAGTTCTTC
- - TRBJ2-5 TRBV12-2 18 CASRLVPVQGLGGETQYF TGTGCAAGTCGCTTAGTTCCTGTACAGGGTCTGGGAGGAGAGACCCAGTACTTC
- TRBD1 TRBJ2-3 TRBV10-3 16 CAISGEGGASTDTQYF TGTGCCATCAGTGGTGAAGGGGGCGCTAGCACAGATACGCAGTATTTT
once TRBD2 TRBJ2-1 TRBV5-1 15 CASSIAGESYNEQFF TGCGCCAGCAGCATAGCGGGAGAATCCTACAATGAGCAGTTCTTC
- - TRBJ1-3 TRBV5-1 17 CASSLAQGGTLQSTIYF TGCGCCAGCAGCTTGGCACAGGGAGGTACCCTACAAAGCACCATATATTTT
- - TRBJ2-3 TRBV10-3 15 CAISETPPPTDTQYF TGTGCCATCAGTGAGACACCACCCCCCACAGATACGCAGTATTTT
- TRBD2 TRBJ2-2 TRBV9 16 CASSVAREGNTGELFF TGTGCCAGCAGCGTAGCGCGGGAGGGAAACACCGGGGAGCTGTTTTTT
- TRBD2 TRBJ2-7 TRBV4-2 17 CASSRDFLAGNSYEQYF TGTGCCAGCAGCCGAGACTTCCTAGCGGGTAATTCCTACGAGCAGTACTTC
- - TRBJ2-6 TRBV2 14 CASSAISGANVLTF TGTGCCAGCAGTGCCATCTCTGGGGCCAACGTCCTGACTTTC
- - TRBJ1-2 TRBV2 12 CASTAGSYGYTF TGTGCCAGCACTGCGGGCAGCTATGGCTACACCTTC
- TRBD1 TRBJ1-1 TRBV29-1 11 CSGRQGHEAFF TGCAGCGGGAGACAGGGCCATGAAGCTTTCTTT
- TRBD1 TRBJ1-4 TRBV5-4 15 CASSSRQGAGEKLFF TGTGCCAGCAGTTCACGACAGGGGGCAGGCGAAAAACTGTTTTTT